The 10 T cell receptor beta chains given below trace back to one sample, sequenced in a study of blood T cell repertoires in COVID-19. Using immunoSEQ multiplex PCR, the repertoire was profiled, and TCRdb retains in-frame clones only, with some absent. The sample holds tens of thousands of clones; 75% to 85% are singletons and the top ten take 5% to 6.5%. Specimen: peripheral blood. The receptor source for this set is a woman aged 55-70 years with acute or convalescent COVID-19.

This clone was counted a single time. The chain combines TRBV7-2 with TRBJ1-1; TRBD1 is a possible D gene (5 bases). In germline, CDR1 is SGHTA, CDR2 FQGNSA. Trimming took 5 bases from V and 5 from J, leaving 12 bases between them. This CDR3 has 13 residues. CDR3 in amino acids: CASSTRGTTEAFF. As DNA, the CDR3 is TGTGCCAGCAGCACCCGCGGGACGACTGAAGCTTTCTTT.

The chain links TRBV19 to TRBJ2-2; 7 bases map to TRBD1. Germline lookup yields CDR1 LNHDA and CDR2 SQIVND (reference sequence). The CDR3 consists of 14 residues. J gave up 2 bases and V 9 bases, and 6 bases lay outside the gene matches. CDR3 region: CASETGTNTGELFF. Written as DNA, the CDR3 is TGTGCCAGCGAGACAGGGACAAACACCGGGGAGCTGTTTTTT.

V usage is TRBV15 and J usage is TRBJ1-6, with D tentatively TRBD1 (6 bases). The CDR3 consists of 14 residues. Trimming took off 3 bases at V and 8 bases at J, with 11 bases between the two ends. Per germline, CDR1 LNHNV and CDR2 YYDKDF (reference sequence). CDR3 in amino acids: CATSRGEGDSPLHF. Here the CDR3 DNA reads TGTGCCACCAGCAGGGGAGAGGGGGATTCACCCCTCCACTTT.

The chain uses TRBV3-1 (or the pseudogene TRBV3-2) and TRBJ1-3; D unresolved. Germline V gene data show CDR1 as LGHDT and CDR2 as YNNKEL (reference sequence). V was shortened by 7 bases and J by 0 bases, with 10 bases between the two germline ends. This CDR3 is built from 14 residues. The CDR3 loop is CASTFGPSGNTIYF. CDR3 coding DNA: TGTGCCAGCACCTTTGGCCCCTCTGGAAACACCATATATTTT.

The chain couples TRBV5-1 to TRBJ2-7, with D possibly TRBD1 on 7 matching bases. The CDR3 length is 15 residues. Germline V gene sequence: CDR1 SGHRS, CDR2 YFSETQ. Between the trimmed V and J ends, which lost 4 bases and 0 bases, there was a span of 14 bases. CDR3 sequence: CASSPAGTVSYEQYF. The CDR3 region has the DNA TGCGCCAGCAGCCCGGCGGGGACAGTCTCCTACGAGCAGTACTTC.

In its sample, this clone was seen a few times. V is TRBV6-5 and J is TRBJ2-6; D remains ambiguous. The CDR3 is made up of 13 amino acids. The V and J ends lost 10 bases and 0 bases respectively, with 7 bases between them. Germline V gene lookup returns CDR1 MNHEY and CDR2 SVGAGI. CDR3 sequence: CATQVSGANVLTF. The CDR3 region has the DNA TGTGCCACTCAGGTCTCTGGGGCCAACGTCCTGACTTTC.

This clone was detected once. V gene TRBV9 combines with J gene TRBJ1-3; D unresolved. The CDR3 sequence is 15 residues long. Trimming pared 1 base from V and 4 bases from J, leaving 12 bases between. Germline assignment: CDR1 SGDLS and CDR2 YYNGEE. CDR3 DNA sequence: TGTGCCAGCAGCGTATTCGGGGTGCAAGGAAACACCATATATTTT. Amino acids: CASSVFGVQGNTIYF.

CDR3 loop: CASSQGLEDYEQYF. Here the CDR3 DNA reads TGTGCCAGCAGCCAGGGACTAGAAGACTACGAGCAGTACTTC. The chain is built from TRBV5-4 and TRBJ2-7; 8 bases fit TRBD2. Germline-derived CDR1 and CDR2 are SGHNT and YYREEE (reference sequence). Losses at the gene ends were 4 bases for V and 3 bases for J; bases not matched to a gene: 6. This CDR3 comprises 14 residues.

The chain employs TRBV7-4 and TRBJ2-1; TRBD1 matches 12 bases. From germline, CDR1 is SGHVT and CDR2 SQSDAQ. This CDR3 contains 17 residues. J was trimmed by 10 bases and V by 7 bases; bases with no gene match: 17. This CDR3 reads CASTAWVRGQGAGEQFF. Here the CDR3 DNA reads TGTGCCAGCACCGCCTGGGTACGGGGACAGGGGGCGGGGGAGCAGTTCTTC.

V is TRBV10-2 and J is TRBJ2-1; the D gene is possibly TRBD1 (6 bases). CDR1 is WSHSY and CDR2 is SAAADI in the germline V gene. Trimming took off 4 bases at V and 9 bases at J, with 22 bases between the two ends. The CDR3 has 16 residues. CDR3 loop: CASSVGTGSSMGEQFF. The DNA of the CDR3 is TGCGCCAGCAGTGTAGGTACAGGGAGCTCCATGGGTGAGCAGTTCTTC.